Below, 9 T cell receptor beta chains from the same sample are listed, as sequenced in a study of Ad26.COV2.S vaccination and SARS-CoV-2 variants. Treatment given: some 20 received Ad26.COV2.S at low or high dose, single or two shots; 5 received placebo; per-sample allocation not given. Sample collection was performed on day 63 after the first vaccine or placebo injection. Sequencing used immunoSEQ multiplex PCR; TCRdb keeps in-frame clones, though not all of them. Of 350,000 to 450,000 clones listed, around 89% are singletons. Specimen: peripheral blood, collected in a trial of Ad26.COV2.S vaccine versus placebo. These receptors were collected from a person aged 18-65 years who received the Ad26.COV2.S COVID-19 vaccine or a placebo.

The V gene is TRBV10-3, the J gene TRBJ2-5, with D maybe TRBD2 (5 bases). Trimming removed 8 bases from V and 5 bases from J, with 18 bases in between. Germline V CDR1 and CDR2: ENHRY, SYGVKD. The CDR3 consists of 14 residues. The DNA of the CDR3 is TGTGCCATCGCGGAGGAGTGGGGATGGGAGACCCAGTACTTC. Amino acid sequence: CAIAEEWGWETQYF.

This chain joins TRBV28 and TRBJ1-1; TRBD1 is a possible D gene (6 bases). Germline V gene lookup returns CDR1 MDHEN and CDR2 SYDVKM. The V end was cut by 7 bases, the J end by 1 base, with 16 bases between. The length of the CDR3 is 15 residues. CDR3 coding DNA: TGTGCCAGCATCACCGGGGGGCACGAGAACACTGAAGCTTTCTTT. Translation: CASITGGHENTEAFF.

This chain joins TRBV11-2 and TRBJ1-3; weak D call: TRBD1 (6 bases). The CDR3 consists of 17 residues. With 5 bases removed from V and 0 bases from J, the gap between germline ends came to 17 bases. From germline, CDR1 is SGHAT and CDR2 FQNNGV. The CDR3 bases are TGTGCCAGCAGCCCTAGACGACAGGCGAGCTCTGGAAACACCATATATTTT. It encodes CASSPRRQASSGNTIYF.

The V and J genes are TRBV13 and TRBJ1-2; 7 bases match TRBD1. J gave up 5 bases and V 5 bases, and 2 bases lay outside the gene matches. Germline CDR1 PRHDT, CDR2 FYEKMQ (reference sequence). This CDR3 has 12 residues. CDR3 bases: TGTGCCAGCAGCCTACAGGGGTATGGCTACACCTTC. Translating it yields CASSLQGYGYTF.

This sequence joins TRBV6-1 and TRBJ2-7, with D hard to call. CDR1 MNHNS and CDR2 SASEGT come from the germline V gene. This CDR3 is built from 17 residues. Trimming took 3 bases from V and 3 from J, leaving 21 bases between them. The CDR3 DNA follows: TGTGCCAGCAGTGATTGGGGATGGCGGCACCTTATCTACGAGCAGTACTTC. Its translation is CASSDWGWRHLIYEQYF.

V and J are TRBV7-8 and TRBJ2-5; D gene unclear. The CDR3 has 14 residues. Germline V gives CDR1 SGHVS, CDR2 FQNEAQ. V lost 5 bases, J lost 4 bases, and 14 bases lay in between. This CDR3 reads CASSEQMGGETQYF. DNA of the CDR3: TGTGCCAGCAGCGAACAGATGGGTGGAGAGACCCAGTACTTC.

The V gene is TRBV10-3, the J gene TRBJ2-1; 7 nucleotides align to TRBD2. V dropped 8 bases and J dropped 0; count of bases not matched to a gene: 1. The CDR3 extends over 13 amino acids. Germline V gives CDR1 ENHRY, CDR2 SYGVKD. The DNA for the CDR3 is TGTGCCATCCGGGACTACTCCTACAATGAGCAGTTCTTC. Protein sequence: CAIRDYSYNEQFF.

The rearrangement joins TRBV7-8 to TRBJ1-6; D call uncertain. V was pared by 6 bases and J by 10 bases, with 13 bases between. Germline V gives CDR1 SGHVS, CDR2 FQNEAQ. This CDR3 spans 13 amino acids. DNA for the CDR3: TGTGCCAGCAGGCAGTCCGCTGCCTCACCCCTCCACTTT. Protein sequence: CASRQSAASPLHF.

The gene calls are TRBV21-1 and TRBJ2-7. TRBV21-1 is noted as a pseudogene. The CDR3 totals 11 residues. CDR3 coding DNA: TGTGCCAGCAGTAAAGCAAACGAGCAGTACTTC. It is translated as CASSKANEQYF.